This T cell receptor (beta chain) originates from a study of blood T cell repertoires in COVID-19. Study at large: Samples of COVID-19 (acute and convalescent) were obtained from the United States, Italy and Spain. PBMCs, B-cell-depleted T cells, or T cells were the source of the cDNA or gDNA that made up the material.

Trimming left V 5 bases short and J 4 bases short, with 8 bases between. Germline-derived CDR1 and CDR2 are LNHDA and SQIVND (reference sequence). The CDR3 covers 12 residues. Original processing methods: Amplifying reference gene primers gave estimates of nucleated cell counts. The table came from immunoSEQ multiplex PCR; TCRdb's copy has only in-frame clones and leaves some out. V and J calls and clone size follow that table, whereas D and trimming were derived from the DNA. The sample lists roughly 340,000 clones, 88% occurring once. In Seattle, patients joined the study during active infection and were tracked longitudinally.

The material sequenced was peripheral blood. V gene TRBV19 combines with J gene TRBJ1-2; D is unclear. The receptor was isolated from a woman aged 70 to 79 with COVID-19, enrolled during active disease. In nucleotides, the CDR3 is TGTGCCAGTAGTGCCCACAGCTATGGCTACACCTTC. Residues: CASSAHSYGYTF.